These 22 T cell receptor beta chains originate from one sample sequenced in a study of molecular identifiers for immune sequencing clone quantification (dated by TCRdb to the late 2010s). The library was generated by PCR. TCRdb lists the instrument as NextSeq 500. TCRdb applied fastp at Q25 and MiXCR to the public reads, then kept only in-frame beta chains. Identical CDR3 protein sequences are pooled into one entry, listed with their most common genes and DNA. Across this sample there are just over 95,000 distinct CDR3 sequences, with 20% to 25% seen only once. 0.85% to 0.95% of the sample is taken by the ten largest. Material for sequencing was naive CD8+ T cells from blood, with Jurkat cell RNA spiked in. The sample's cell subset or site label is to be understood as: FACS-sorted CD8+CD4-CCR7+CD45RA+ naive T cells. These TCRs come from a human donor in good health. Some libraries in this study had Jurkat cell RNA spiked in.

This clonotype was picked up many times. The chain combines TRBV4-3 with TRBJ2-7, with 10 bases fitting TRBD1. The germline V gene has CDR1 LGHNA and CDR2 YSLEER. This CDR3 is 14 amino acids long. The trim removed 4 bases at V and 4 bases at J, leaving 4 bases unmatched. The CDR3 reads CASSPDRGLYEQYF. CDR3 in DNA: TGCGCCAGCAGCCCCGACAGGGGGCTTTACGAGCAGTACTTC.

As regards this clonotype: A much bigger clone sits one base away, suggesting this may be a read error. The genes are TRBV27 and TRBJ2-1; TRBD1 aligns across 7 bases. There are 17 residues in the CDR3. Germline V gives CDR1 MNHEY, CDR2 SMNVEV (reference sequence). The chain's CDR3 is CASSLSWDSFSYNAQFF. The CDR3 DNA sequence: TGTGCCAGCAGTCTATCGTGGGACAGCTTTTCCTACAATGCGCAGTTCTTC.

Regarding this clonotype: One base away lies a much larger clone, so this may be a sequencing read error. The chain employs TRBV20-1 and TRBJ2-7; D is unresolved. There are 13 residues in the CDR3. The V and J ends lost 0 bases and 2 bases respectively, with 8 bases between them. Germline CDR1 DFQATT, CDR2 SNEGSKA (reference sequence). CDR3 coding DNA: TGCAGTGCTAGAGATTTGAGCCCCTACGAGCAGTACTTC. Amino acids: CSARDLSPYEQYF.

This clonotype was seen many times. The chain uses TRBV9 and TRBJ2-5; D ambiguous. V was trimmed by 3 bases and J by 5 bases, leaving 17 bases between them. Germline V gives CDR1 SGDLS, CDR2 YYNGEE. This CDR3 contains 15 residues. For the CDR3, the DNA is TGTGCCAGCAGCGCAAGAACAGCTCTGGTCGAGACCCAGTACTTC. As protein: CASSARTALVETQYF.

This clonotype turned up a few times. This CDR3 is CASSLGGLGSYEQYF. The CDR3 region has the DNA TGTGCCAGCAGCTTAGGGGGGTTAGGCTCCTACGAGCAGTACTTC. The chain recombines TRBV13 with TRBJ2-7, with D unclear. CDR1 is PRHDT and CDR2 is FYEKMQ in the germline V gene (reference sequence). The CDR3 extends over 15 amino acids. The germline V and J ends were trimmed by 0 bases and 0 bases, with 9 bases remaining between them.

The sample holds many counts of this clonotype. In DNA, the CDR3 is TGCGCCAGCAGCCAGCACAGGGCCTACTACACTGAAGCTTTCTTT. Its protein is CASSQHRAYYTEAFF. The V call is TRBV4-3, the J call TRBJ1-1; perhaps TRBD1 as D (6 bases). Per the germline V gene, CDR1 is LGHNA and CDR2 is YSLEER. V was clipped by 3 bases and J by 3 bases, with 14 bases between them. CDR3 length equals 15 residues.

This clonotype was observed many times. The J gene is TRBJ2-3, the V gene TRBV7-9; D is possibly TRBD2 (7 bases). CDR1 is SEHNR, CDR2 FQNEAQ, per germline (reference sequence). The V end was cut by 6 bases, the J end by 4 bases, with 14 bases between. There are 14 residues in the CDR3. The CDR3 protein is CASRRGAGADTQYF. CDR3 bases: TGTGCCAGCAGACGGGGGGCCGGTGCAGATACGCAGTATTTT.

In the case of this clonotype: A junction boundary mismatches the germline segment, possibly from a read error. The chain links TRBV5-1 to TRBJ2-1; TRBD1 matches 7 bases. The CDR3 length is 15 residues. The germline CDR1 and CDR2 sequences are SGHRS and YFSETQ. CDR3 protein: CASSWTGVGYNERFF. The CDR3 DNA is TGCGCCAGCAGCTGGACAGGTGTGGGATACAATGAGCGGTTCTTC.

This clonotype has ten or more counts. The rearrangement uses TRBV9 and TRBJ2-3; tentatively, D is TRBD1 (6 bases). CDR3 size: 16 residues. Germline values: CDR1 SGDLS, CDR2 YYNGEE. V was clipped by 7 bases and J by 3 bases, with 21 bases between them. This CDR3 is CASGQNRDTSTDTQYF. CDR3 DNA sequence: TGTGCCAGCGGACAAAACCGGGACACCTCAACAGATACGCAGTATTTT.

This clonotype came up many times. CDR3 nucleotide sequence: TGCGCCAGCAGCCCGACTAGCGGGATGTCAGATACGCAGTATTTT. As protein: CASSPTSGMSDTQYF. The chain has TRBV4-3 and TRBJ2-3, with 11 bases fitting TRBD2. CDR1 LGHNA and CDR2 YSLEER come from the germline V gene. J lost 4 bases, V lost 4 bases, and 4 bases had no gene match. There are 15 residues in the CDR3.

The chain has TRBV19 and TRBJ2-1; unclear D gene. The germline gives CDR1 LNHDA, CDR2 SQIVND (reference sequence). V was trimmed by 5 bases and J by 3 bases, leaving 11 bases between them. This CDR3 region has 14 residues. The CDR3 is CASSAVLLYNEQFF. The CDR3 DNA sequence: TGTGCCAGTAGTGCCGTTTTGCTCTACAATGAGCAGTTCTTC.

This clonotype was counted many times. J is TRBJ2-7 and V is TRBV4-1; 8 bases match TRBD1. Germline CDR1 and CDR2: MGHRA and YSYEKL. The CDR3 contains 16 residues. V lost 1 base and J lost 2; bases outside the gene matches: 7. In DNA, the CDR3 is TGCGCCAGCAGCCAAGCCGAACAGGGGGTCCCCTACGAGCAGTACTTC. This encodes CASSQAEQGVPYEQYF.

This clonotype was counted at least ten times. The rearrangement uses TRBV27 and TRBJ2-7; no firm D call. Trimming removed 6 bases at V and 2 bases at J, with 17 bases between. The CDR3 sequence is 15 residues long. Germline V gene lookup returns CDR1 MNHEY and CDR2 SMNVEV (reference sequence). The CDR3 DNA sequence: TGTGCCAGCAGCCTGGGGTTAACGCCTACCTACGAGCAGTACTTC. Protein: CASSLGLTPTYEQYF.

Comments on this clonotype: A much more abundant neighbour one base away suggests this may be a read error. The chain combines TRBV15 with TRBJ2-2; D not resolved. This CDR3 has 15 residues. Germline loops: CDR1 LNHNV, CDR2 YYDKDF (reference sequence). Here the CDR3 DNA reads TGTGCCACCAGCAGAGATGTGAGGCGAGGCTCCGAGCCGTTTTTT. The encoded protein is CATSRDVRRGSEPFF.

In its sample, this clonotype was seen a few times. The chain has TRBV7-6 and TRBJ1-4, with 7 positions matching TRBD1. V dropped 3 bases and J dropped 5; count of bases not matched to a gene: 6. CDR3 length equals 15 residues. Germline-derived CDR1 and CDR2 are SGHVS and FNYEAQ. CDR3 in amino acids: CASSFTQGRNEKLFF. The CDR3 DNA sequence: TGTGCCAGCAGCTTCACACAGGGGAGAAATGAAAAACTGTTTTTT. Based on the CDR3 plus reference TRBV7-6 and TRBJ1-4, the full variable domain is GAGVSQSPRYKVTKRGQDVALRCDPISGHVSLYWYRQALGQGPEFLTYFNYEAQQDKSGLPNDRFSAERPEGSISTLTIQRTEQRDSAMYRCASSFTQGRNEKLFFGSGTQLSVL.

Worth noting for this clonotype: The junction does not match germline at one end; this may be a read error. The rearrangement links TRBV5-1 to TRBJ1-1, with D possibly matching TRBD1 (5 bases). The CDR3 is 14 amino acids. Per the germline V gene, CDR1 is SGHRS and CDR2 is YFSETQ. As DNA, the CDR3 is TGCGCCCGCAGCTTGGGGGGGGGGTGGACTGAAGCTTTCTTT. Protein sequence: CARSLGGGWTEAFF.

The rearrangement joins TRBV7-8 to TRBJ2-7; TRBD1 matches 7 bases. This CDR3 is 14 amino acids long. In germline, CDR1 is SGHVS, CDR2 FQNEAQ. Trimming at V came to 4 bases and at J to 1 base, leaving 4 bases not matched to a gene. This chain's CDR3 is CASSSRDRSYEQYF. CDR3 in DNA: TGTGCCAGCAGCTCTCGGGACAGATCCTACGAGCAGTACTTC.

Many counts were recorded for this clonotype. The chain is built from TRBV7-9 and TRBJ1-4; weak D call: TRBD1 (6 bases). Between the trimmed V and J ends, which lost 5 bases and 7 bases, there was a span of 14 bases. The CDR3 is 14 amino acids. From germline, CDR1 is SEHNR and CDR2 FQNEAQ (reference sequence). CDR3 sequence: CASSTTQGGEKLFF. Written as DNA, the CDR3 is TGTGCCAGCAGCACAACTCAAGGGGGTGAAAAACTGTTTTTT.

Turning to this clonotype: This may be a read error: a much more frequent sequence differs by one nucleotide. The chain uses TRBV5-4 and TRBJ2-7; unclear D gene. This CDR3 is 12 amino acids long. Germline V gene lookup returns CDR1 SGHNT and CDR2 YYREEE (reference sequence). CDR3 loop: CAGSLPGYEQYF. CDR3 bases: TGTGCCGGCAGCTTGCCGGGCTACGAGCAGTACTTC. The full variable domain, in which reference TRBV5-4 and TRBJ2-7 provide the parts outside the CDR3, is ETGVTQSPTHLIKTRGQQVTLRCSSQSGHNTVSWYQQALGQGPQFIFQYYREEENGRGNFPPRFSGLQFPNYSSELNVNALELDDSALYLCAGSLPGYEQYFGPGTRLTVT.

This clonotype was counted many times. J is TRBJ2-3 and V is TRBV9; 7 positions agree with TRBD2. J lost 2 bases, V lost 4 bases, and 4 bases had no gene match. This CDR3 has 14 residues. Germline V gene data show CDR1 as SGDLS and CDR2 as YYNGEE. The CDR3 DNA follows: TGTGCCAGCAGCATGGGACTACCCACAGATACGCAGTATTTT. As protein: CASSMGLPTDTQYF.

This clonotype turned up a few times. The V call is TRBV7-2, the J call TRBJ2-7; no reliable D call. CDR3 length: 12 residues. V was trimmed by 5 bases and J by 6 bases, leaving 11 bases between them. Germline V CDR1 and CDR2: SGHTA, FQGNSA. DNA for the CDR3: TGTGCCAGCAGCCGATGGGGTAGCGAGCAGTACTTC. Protein product: CASSRWGSEQYF.

In its sample, this clonotype was seen many times. The V and J genes are TRBV4-3 and TRBJ1-2; the D gene is possibly TRBD1 (5 bases). The CDR3 has 14 residues. Germline loops: CDR1 LGHNA, CDR2 YSLEER. The V gene lost 0 bases and the J gene lost 4 bases, with 9 bases spanning the gap. As DNA, the CDR3 is TGCGCCAGCAGCCAAGATAAGGGGTTCTATGGCTACACCTTC. Translation gives CASSQDKGFYGYTF.